This TCR beta chain was sequenced during a study of beta chain features in type 1 diabetes. Study context: Age, gender and cell yields were alike across patients and healthy donors.

CDR1 MNHEY and CDR2 SMNVEV come from the germline V gene (reference sequence). Trimming pared 1 base from V and 2 bases from J, leaving 8 bases between. This CDR3 has 15 residues. Expressed TCRB transcripts were sequenced after all isolated RNA was converted to cDNA. This table comes from immunoSEQ multiplex PCR, and its TCRdb copy is limited to in-frame clones, with some not included. The sample shows about 140,000 clones, 9% to 10% of them seen only once. CD4+ naive, central memory, regulatory and stem cell-like memory cells were sorted via CD45RO/CCR7/CD25/CD127/CD95/CD27. The chain employs TRBV27 and TRBJ1-4, with D uncertain. Sequencing was performed on central memory CD4+ T cells from blood. This TCR was sampled from a woman between 35 and 50 years old in good health. As DNA, the CDR3 is TGTGCCAGCAGTTTATTGCCGGTTACTAATGAAAAACTGTTTTTT. Protein product: CASSLLPVTNEKLFF.